This section outlines one T cell receptor (beta chain) sequence together with its context. The antigen it recognizes is unknown. No qualities accompany the bases; no much larger clone lies one base away. The CDR3 spans 12 residues, from the cysteine through the phenylalanine. Solely the CDR3 DNA is kept, with 36 bases framed from the first base. At the junction V is shortened by 10 bases and J by 8 bases, with 17 bases in between. RNA was extracted with the RNeasy kit and roughly 0.45 to 1 ug was reverse transcribed using random hexamers. TCR beta CDR3 regions were amplified with the immunoSEQ multiplex PCR assay covering 54 Vbeta and 13 Jbeta segments. Bias from PCR amplification was corrected by using a synthetic template baseline for primer optimization and for computational correction. The study's own analysis went as follows. Reads were annotated to V, D and J genes according to IMGT and were analyzed with immunoSEQ Analyzer, with only productive sequences retained. Clonality was calculated as one minus the Shannon entropy normalized by log2 of the number of productive unique sequences. Public and private clones were assessed among the 100 most prevalent clones of each patient and control. Clones were defined as Susac-specific if absent from the healthy and MS cohorts, from around 1,100 published viral clones and from other ImmuneACCESS disease sequences. The raw public data were reprocessed by TCRdb itself: fastp quality trimming at Q25, MiXCR clonotype calling, in-frame beta chains only. Under each unique CDR3 protein, matching rows form one entry showing the most common genes and DNA. The V and J calls here are based on TCRdb, not the publication. The sample table records some 120,000 distinct CDR3 sequences; around 94% of these occur just once. The biggest ten clones account for 0.07% to 0.09% of the sample.

The sample belongs to a study of CD8 T cells in Susac syndrome (dated by TCRdb to between 2018 and 2020). As for the study more broadly: Whether CD8+ T cell activation and differentiation in Susac syndrome was antigen driven was tested using repertoire sequencing.

Peripheral blood CD8+ and CD4+ T cells from healthy donors, Susac syndrome patients and multiple sclerosis patients were profiled by high-throughput TCR beta sequencing. Healthy donors were included as age- and sex-matched controls. Bulk CD8+ and CD4+ T cells were purified by magnetic negative isolation, whereas CD8+ TEMRA cells were enriched by FACS. Blood was collected in EDTA tubes and processed within 24 hours, with PBMCs isolated through density gradient centrifugation. PBMCs destined for TCR sequencing were cryopreserved in liquid nitrogen and later thawed in a 37 °C water bath. The sorted or isolated CD4+, CD8+ and CD8+ TEMRA cells reached a purity of at least 90%. Beyond this particular receptor, the publication reports: The TCR sequencing and HLA analysis was acknowledged to have included a relatively small number of individuals.

Input material: CD4+ T cells from PBMCs. This sequence originates from a human donor in good health. This chain joins TRBV12-3 or TRBV12-4 to TRBJ1-2; the D gene remains uncertain. Here is the DNA: TGTGCCACCCGGTTACGGAAAGAAGGCTACACCTTC. This codes for CATRLRKEGYTF.